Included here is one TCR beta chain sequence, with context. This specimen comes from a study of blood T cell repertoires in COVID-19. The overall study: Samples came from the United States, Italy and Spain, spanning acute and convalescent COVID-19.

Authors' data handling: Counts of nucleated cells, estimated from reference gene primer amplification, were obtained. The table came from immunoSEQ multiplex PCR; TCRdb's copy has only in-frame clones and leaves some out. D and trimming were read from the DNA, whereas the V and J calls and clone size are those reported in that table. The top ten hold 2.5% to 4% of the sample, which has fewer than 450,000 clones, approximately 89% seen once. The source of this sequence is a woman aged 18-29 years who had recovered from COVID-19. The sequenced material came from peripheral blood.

The CDR3 region is CASSTPRGPVAGNTIYF. The CDR3 region has the DNA TGTGCCAGTAGCACCCCGCGCGGTCCTGTCGCGGGGAACACCATATATTTT. The chain combines TRBV19 with TRBJ1-3; D uncertain. This CDR3 is 17 amino acids long. The V and J ends lost 6 bases and 7 bases respectively, with 25 bases between them. Germline V gene sequence: CDR1 LNHDA, CDR2 SQIVND (reference sequence).